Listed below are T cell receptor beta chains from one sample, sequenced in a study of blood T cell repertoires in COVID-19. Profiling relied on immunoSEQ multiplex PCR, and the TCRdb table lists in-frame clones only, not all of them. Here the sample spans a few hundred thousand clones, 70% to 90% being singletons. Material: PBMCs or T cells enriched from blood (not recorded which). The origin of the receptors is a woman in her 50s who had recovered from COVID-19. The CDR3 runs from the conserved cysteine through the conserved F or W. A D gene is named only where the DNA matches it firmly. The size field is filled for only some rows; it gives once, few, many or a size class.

CDR3: CASSLYRQGSNQPQHF
DNA: TGTGCCAGCAGTTTATACCGGCAGGGTAGCAATCAGCCCCAGCATTTT
J: TRBJ1-5
V: TRBV28
D: -
size: -

CDR3: CASSTRQPSSPLHF
DNA: TGTGCCAGCAGTACGCGACAGCCTTCTTCACCCCTCCACTTT
J: TRBJ1-6
V: TRBV28
D: -
size: -

CDR3: CASSVLPIGGPGNTIYF
DNA: TGTGCCAGCAGCGTACTCCCGATAGGGGGCCCTGGAAACACCATATATTTT
J: TRBJ1-3
V: TRBV9
D: TRBD1
size: -

CDR3: CATSREATVNTEAFF
DNA: TGTGCCACCAGCAGAGAAGCGACAGTGAACACTGAAGCTTTCTTT
J: TRBJ1-1
V: TRBV15
D: -
size: -

CDR3: CARSLVSGLAFSRPAFVYHEQYF
DNA: TGTGCCAGAAGCTTAGTTTCCGGACTAGCGTTCTCGCGCCCCGCGTTTGTGTACCACGAGCAGTACTTC
J: TRBJ2-7
V: TRBV7-5
D: -
size: once

CDR3: CASSRGQGDNSPLHF
DNA: TGTGCCAGCTCACGCGGACAGGGCGATAATTCACCCCTCCACTTT
J: TRBJ1-6
V: TRBV18
D: TRBD1
size: -

CDR3: CASSLEGGRGGGYTF
DNA: TGCGCCAGCAGCTTGGAAGGCGGCAGGGGTGGGGGCTACACCTTC
J: TRBJ1-2
V: TRBV5-1
D: -
size: -

CDR3: CASSFTGNTEAFF
DNA: TGTGCCAGCAGCTTTACAGGGAACACTGAAGCTTTCTTT
J: TRBJ1-1
V: TRBV5-5
D: -
size: -

CDR3: CASSYGGGTEAFF
DNA: TGTGCCAGCAGTTACGGCGGAGGCACTGAAGCTTTCTTT
J: TRBJ1-1
V: TRBV6-5
D: -
size: -

CDR3: CASSTTSFSYEQYF
DNA: TGTGCCAGCAGCACGACTAGCTTCTCCTACGAGCAGTACTTC
J: TRBJ2-7
V: TRBV27
D: TRBD2
size: -

CDR3: CASSPARTSGYEQYF
DNA: TGTGCCAGTAGTCCCGCTCGGACTAGCGGGTACGAGCAGTACTTC
J: TRBJ2-7
V: TRBV19
D: TRBD2
size: -

CDR3: CASKRGVRNYGYTF
DNA: TGTGCCAGTAAACGGGGGGTCAGAAACTATGGCTACACCTTC
J: TRBJ1-2
V: TRBV19
D: -
size: once

CDR3: CASNPSPQGRSNQPQHF
DNA: TGTGCCAGCAACCCCTCCCCACAGGGCCGAAGTAATCAGCCCCAGCATTTT
J: TRBJ1-5
V: TRBV28
D: -
size: -

CDR3: CASSLPAWQGGETQYF
DNA: TGTGCCAGCAGCCTTCCCGCTTGGCAGGGCGGAGAGACCCAGTACTTC
J: TRBJ2-5
V: TRBV14
D: -
size: -

CDR3: CASSARAYGETQYF
DNA: TGTGCCAGCAGCGCCAGGGCGTACGGGGAGACCCAGTACTTC
J: TRBJ2-5
V: TRBV9
D: -
size: -

CDR3: CSVRSDYSNQPQHF
DNA: TGCAGCGTTCGTTCAGATTATAGCAATCAGCCCCAGCATTTT
J: TRBJ1-5
V: TRBV29-1
D: -
size: -

CDR3: CASSQTASTDTQYF
DNA: TGTGCCAGCAGCCAAACTGCTAGCACAGATACGCAGTATTTT
J: TRBJ2-3
V: TRBV6-5
D: -
size: -

CDR3: CASSLFPGSYEQYF
DNA: TGTGCCAGCAGTTTATTCCCCGGGAGCTACGAGCAGTACTTC
J: TRBJ2-7
V: TRBV27
D: -
size: -

CDR3: CASSRLTGGAGTEAFF
DNA: TGTGCCAGCAGTCGACTTACAGGGGGCGCGGGCACTGAAGCTTTCTTT
J: TRBJ1-1
V: TRBV28
D: TRBD1
size: -

CDR3: CASSFQQPSNEKLFF
DNA: TGTGCCAGCAGCTTTCAACAGCCATCTAATGAAAAACTGTTTTTT
J: TRBJ1-4
V: TRBV5-8
D: -
size: once

CDR3: CASSPMVRRSTGELFF
DNA: TGTGCCAGCAGTCCCATGGTTCGCAGATCCACCGGGGAGCTGTTTTTT
J: TRBJ2-2
V: TRBV27
D: -
size: -

CDR3: CASSFGDRVGGYTF
DNA: TGTGCCAGCAGTTTTGGTGACAGGGTGGGGGGCTACACCTTC
J: TRBJ1-2
V: TRBV28
D: TRBD1
size: -

CDR3: CASSQLLGGGNEQFF
DNA: TGCGCCAGCAGCCAACTACTTGGGGGGGGCAATGAGCAGTTCTTC
J: TRBJ2-1
V: TRBV4-1
D: TRBD2
size: -

CDR3: CASSLGLAAYNEQFF
DNA: TGTGCCAGCAGCTTAGGACTAGCGGCCTACAATGAGCAGTTCTTC
J: TRBJ2-1
V: TRBV7-9
D: TRBD2
size: -

CDR3: CAAKSITHLEGASSYNEQFF
DNA: TGTGCCGCCAAATCGATTACTCACCTCGAGGGGGCAAGCTCCTACAATGAGCAGTTCTTC
J: TRBJ2-1
V: TRBV21-1
D: -
size: -

CDR3: CASTQAGGNGGYTF
DNA: TGTGCCAGCACCCAAGCGGGGGGTAACGGTGGCTACACCTTC
J: TRBJ1-2
V: TRBV7-2
D: -
size: -

CDR3: CASRLGADTEAFF
DNA: TGCGCCAGCAGACTGGGGGCTGACACTGAAGCTTTCTTT
J: TRBJ1-1
V: TRBV5-1
D: -
size: few

CDR3: CGFAPAGGNTIYF
DNA: TGTGGATTCGCCCCGGCGGGGGGAAACACCATATATTTT
J: TRBJ1-3
V: TRBV5-4
D: -
size: -

CDR3: CASSQLAGVTGELFF
DNA: TGTGCCAGCAGCCAACTAGCGGGAGTCACCGGGGAGCTGTTTTTT
J: TRBJ2-2
V: TRBV3-1/TRBV3-2
D: TRBD2
size: -

CDR3: CASSERQITGELFF
DNA: TGTGCCAGCAGTGAACGACAGATCACCGGGGAGCTGTTTTTT
J: TRBJ2-2
V: TRBV2
D: -
size: -

CDR3: CASGDFSTRQYF
DNA: TGTGCCAGCGGGGACTTTTCTACGAGGCAGTACTTC
J: TRBJ2-7
V: TRBV27
D: -
size: once

CDR3: CASSAQGYNQPQHF
DNA: TGTGCCAGCAGTGCTCAGGGTTACAATCAGCCCCAGCATTTT
J: TRBJ1-5
V: TRBV2
D: -
size: -

CDR3: CASRVGGYEQYF
DNA: TGTGCCAGCAGAGTTGGCGGGTACGAGCAGTACTTC
J: TRBJ2-7
V: TRBV28
D: -
size: -